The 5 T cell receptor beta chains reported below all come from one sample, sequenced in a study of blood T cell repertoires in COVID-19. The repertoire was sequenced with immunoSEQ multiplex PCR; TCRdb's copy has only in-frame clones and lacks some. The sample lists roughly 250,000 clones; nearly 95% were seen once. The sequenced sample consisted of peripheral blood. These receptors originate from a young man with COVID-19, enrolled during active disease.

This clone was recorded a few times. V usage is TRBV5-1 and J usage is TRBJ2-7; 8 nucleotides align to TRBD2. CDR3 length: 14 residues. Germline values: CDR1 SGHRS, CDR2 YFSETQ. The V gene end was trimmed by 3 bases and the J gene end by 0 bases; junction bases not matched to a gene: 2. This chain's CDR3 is CASSSTSVSYEQYF. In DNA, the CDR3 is TGCGCCAGCAGCTCGACTAGCGTCTCCTACGAGCAGTACTTC.

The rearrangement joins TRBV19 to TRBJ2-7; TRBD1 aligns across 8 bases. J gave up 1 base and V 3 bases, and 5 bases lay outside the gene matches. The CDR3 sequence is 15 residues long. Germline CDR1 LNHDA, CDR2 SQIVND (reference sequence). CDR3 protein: CASSIGGQVSYEQYF. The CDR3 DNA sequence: TGTGCCAGTAGTATTGGGGGACAGGTTTCCTACGAGCAGTACTTC.

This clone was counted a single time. CDR3 amino acids: CASSGVAGGNTGELFF. The CDR3 DNA reads TGTGCCAGCAGTGGTGTAGCGGGGGGAAACACCGGGGAGCTGTTTTTT. The rearrangement links TRBV7-6 to TRBJ2-2, with TRBD2 matching over 10 bases. The CDR3 is made up of 16 amino acids. Looked up from germline, CDR1 is SGHVS and CDR2 is FNYEAQ. J was trimmed by 2 bases and V by 6 bases; bases with no gene match: 6.

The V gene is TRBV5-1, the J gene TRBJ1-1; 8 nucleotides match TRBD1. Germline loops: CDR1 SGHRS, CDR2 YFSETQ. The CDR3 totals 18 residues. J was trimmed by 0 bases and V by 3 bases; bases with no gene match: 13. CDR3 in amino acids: CASSSGRYQQGVNTEAFF. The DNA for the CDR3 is TGCGCCAGCAGCTCTGGCCGGTACCAACAGGGGGTGAACACTGAAGCTTTCTTT.

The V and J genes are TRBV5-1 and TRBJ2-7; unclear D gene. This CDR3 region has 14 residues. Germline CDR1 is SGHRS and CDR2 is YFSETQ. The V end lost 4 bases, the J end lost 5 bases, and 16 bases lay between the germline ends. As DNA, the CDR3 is TGCGCCAGCAGCCCCAGAGGCGGCCCAAACGAGCAGTACTTC. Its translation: CASSPRGGPNEQYF.